This T cell receptor beta chain emerged from a study of blood T cell repertoires in COVID-19. The CDR3 runs 15 residues. Trimming removed 4 bases from V and 0 bases from J, with 10 bases in between. Germline V CDR1 and CDR2: SGHTA, FQGTGA. The table came from immunoSEQ multiplex PCR; TCRdb's copy has only in-frame clones and leaves some out. This table has a few hundred thousand clones, roughly nine tenths appearing once. This TCR derives from a woman aged 60-70 years with COVID-19, enrolled during active disease. Sample: peripheral blood. The J gene is TRBJ2-1, the V gene TRBV7-3, with D possibly TRBD2 on 6 matching bases. The CDR3 region has the DNA TGTGCCAGCAGCTCCCGGGGGAACTCCTACAATGAGCAGTTCTTC. Its protein is CASSSRGNSYNEQFF.